These 32 T cell receptor beta chains came from one sample sequenced in a study of T cell responses to AZD1222 COVID-19 vaccine. Method: immunoSEQ multiplex PCR; TCRdb's copy keeps in-frame clones and lacks some. This table holds about 200,000 clones, 85% to 95% found once. The specimen comprised peripheral blood, sampled 28 days after the second dose of the MenACWY control vaccine. The receptors come from an adult who received the MenACWY meningococcal vaccine as a control.

The chain is built from TRBV7-2 and TRBJ2-7; perhaps TRBD2 as D (6 bases). V was clipped by 4 bases and J by 3 bases, with 25 bases between them. CDR1 is SGHTA, CDR2 FQGNSA, per germline. This CDR3 has 18 amino acids. CDR3 in amino acids: CASSSGEGGTRGHYEQYF. Here the CDR3 DNA reads TGTGCCAGCAGCTCGGGAGAGGGCGGAACCCGGGGCCACTACGAGCAGTACTTC.

The chain employs TRBV15 and TRBJ1-2; TRBD1 matches at 8 bases. The germline V gene has CDR1 LNHNV and CDR2 YYDKDF (reference sequence). The trim removed 4 bases at V and 7 bases at J, leaving 8 bases unmatched. The CDR3 contains 14 residues. This chain's CDR3 is CATSTGQARGGYTF. CDR3 nucleotide sequence: TGTGCCACCAGCACGGGACAGGCCAGGGGTGGCTACACCTTC.

This chain connects TRBV7-2 to TRBJ1-5; the D is unclear. The CDR3 consists of 13 residues. V shed 5 bases and J shed 2 bases, with 7 bases lying between them. Germline CDR1 and CDR2: SGHTA and FQGNSA. This CDR3 is CASSPRGNQPQHF. DNA for the CDR3: TGTGCCAGCAGCCCAAGAGGCAATCAGCCCCAGCATTTT. Based on the CDR3 plus reference TRBV7-2 and TRBJ1-5, the full variable domain is GAGVSQSPSNKVTEKGKDVELRCDPISGHTALYWYRQSLGQGLEFLIYFQGNSAPDKSGLPSDRFSAERTGGSVSTLTIQRTQQEDSAVYLCASSPRGNQPQHFGDGTRLSIL.

This sequence joins TRBV19 and TRBJ2-7, with 7 bases identical to TRBD2. Germline CDR1 LNHDA, CDR2 SQIVND (reference sequence). CDR3 length equals 16 residues. The junction had 10 bases not matched to a gene; V was cut back by 3 bases and J by 2 bases. Here the CDR3 DNA reads TGTGCCAGTAGTATTATACGGGGGGACCGAGCCTACGAGCAGTACTTC. Amino acid sequence: CASSIIRGDRAYEQYF.

The chain couples TRBV2 to TRBJ1-5; no clear D gene. The CDR3 has 16 amino acids. Germline assignment: CDR1 SNHLY and CDR2 FYNNEI. Trimming shortened V by 0 bases and J by 0 bases, and 9 bases separated the two germline ends. This chain's CDR3 is CASSEAGIYSNQPQHF. The CDR3 DNA sequence: TGTGCCAGCAGTGAAGCCGGGATTTATAGCAATCAGCCCCAGCATTTT.

Turning to this clone: A junction end diverges from the germline sequence, so it may reflect a read error. This chain joins TRBV5-1 and TRBJ1-2, with no clear D. This CDR3 has 10 residues. Germline V gene sequence: CDR1 SGHRS, CDR2 YFSETQ. The chain's CDR3 is CASSLKDADF. The DNA for the CDR3 is TGCGCCAGCAGCTTGAAGGATGCAGACTTC.

This chain joins TRBV5-1 and TRBJ2-1; D gene ambiguous. CDR3 length: 15 amino acids. Deletions cut 0 bases from V and 8 bases from J, with 15 bases between. Germline V gives CDR1 SGHRS, CDR2 YFSETQ. CDR3 sequence reads: CASSLGAPFADEQFF. DNA of the CDR3: TGCGCCAGCAGCTTGGGGGCCCCCTTCGCGGATGAGCAGTTCTTC.

The V call is TRBV19, the J call TRBJ1-1; D not resolved. Germline V gives CDR1 LNHDA, CDR2 SQIVND (reference sequence). The CDR3 extends over 13 amino acids. The V gene lost 0 bases and the J gene lost 0 bases, with 2 bases spanning the gap. CDR3 loop: CASSIDVNTEAFF. The CDR3 DNA reads TGTGCCAGTAGTATAGATGTGAACACTGAAGCTTTCTTT.

The rearrangement joins TRBV19 to TRBJ1-5; D gene uncertain. V lost 4 bases, J lost 0 bases, and 7 bases lay in between. This CDR3 is built from 14 residues. CDR1 and CDR2 from the germline V gene are LNHDA and SQIVND (reference sequence). The CDR3 region is CASSRAVSNQPQHF. The CDR3 DNA is TGTGCCAGTAGTAGGGCCGTTAGCAATCAGCCCCAGCATTTT.

This clone turned up a few times. The chain uses TRBV6-1 and TRBJ1-5; D unclear. The CDR3 is made up of 16 amino acids. The V gene lost 1 base and the J gene lost 1 base, with 11 bases spanning the gap. Germline CDR1 reads MNHNS; CDR2 reads SASEGT. CDR3 DNA sequence: TGTGCCAGCAGTGAAGTACATAGGATGAGCAATCAGCCCCAGCATTTT. It is translated as CASSEVHRMSNQPQHF.

The chain combines TRBV12-1 with TRBJ2-1; no DNA check was done on the table's D call, TRBD2. TRBV12-1 is a pseudogene. CDR3 size: 16 residues. The DNA for the CDR3 is TGTGCCAGCAGCGCTACCGGTTTTCTCTCCTACAATGAGCAGTTCTTC. This sequence encodes CASSATGFLSYNEQFF.

This chain joins TRBV5-1 and TRBJ2-3, with TRBD2 identical over 13 bases. The CDR3 contains 16 residues. V trimming: 4 bases; J trimming: 7 bases; junction bases outside the gene matches: 9. Germline CDR1 and CDR2: SGHRS and YFSETQ. CDR3: CASSPSTSGRPYTQYF. CDR3 in DNA: TGCGCCAGCAGCCCCTCGACTAGCGGGAGGCCCTATACGCAGTATTTT.

The chain carries TRBV7-2 and TRBJ2-7; D is ambiguous. V was shortened by 3 bases and J by 2 bases, with 5 bases between the two germline ends. Looked up from germline, CDR1 is SGHTA and CDR2 is FQGNSA. The CDR3 length is 12 residues. The CDR3 DNA reads as TGTGCCAGCAGCTTTGGGCCCTACGAGCAGTACTTC. Amino acids: CASSFGPYEQYF.

The V gene is TRBV3-1 (or the pseudogene TRBV3-2), the J gene TRBJ2-1; 9 positions match TRBD2. The germline CDR1 and CDR2 sequences are LGHDT and YNNKEL (reference sequence). V gave up 3 bases and J gave up 4 bases; unmatched junction bases: 13. The CDR3 length is 18 residues. The CDR3 loop is CASSHPPMPSGEYNEQFF. CDR3 DNA: TGTGCCAGCAGCCACCCACCCATGCCTAGCGGGGAGTACAATGAGCAGTTCTTC.

This clone turned up a few times. The rearrangement links TRBV12-3 or TRBV12-4 to TRBJ1-1; weak D call: TRBD1 (5 bases). Between the trimmed V and J ends, which lost 9 bases and 6 bases, there was a span of 17 bases. The length of the CDR3 is 13 residues. The CDR3 DNA follows: TGTGCCAGTGTTCCTACGGGGCGTCCTGAAGCTTTCTTT. Amino acids: CASVPTGRPEAFF.

V usage is TRBV28 and J usage is TRBJ2-1, with D unclear. The CDR3 sequence is 11 residues long. Germline values: CDR1 MDHEN, CDR2 SYDVKM. V lost 8 bases to trimming and J lost 10 bases, with 12 bases between them. The CDR3 here is CASRLFMEQFF. In nucleotides, the CDR3 is TGTGCCAGCCGCCTGTTCATGGAGCAGTTCTTC.

This clone occurred once. CDR3 residues: CASSQVLGHQPQHF. Here the CDR3 DNA reads TGCGCCAGCAGCCAAGTTCTGGGGCATCAGCCCCAGCATTTT. The chain links TRBV4-3 to TRBJ1-5; tentatively, D is TRBD1 (5 bases). The CDR3 is made up of 14 amino acids. Germline CDR1 is LGHNA and CDR2 is YSLEER. Between the trimmed V and J ends, which lost 1 base and 5 bases, there was a span of 9 bases.

This clone appeared a few times. The V and J genes are TRBV7-9 and TRBJ1-4; D uncertain. CDR1 is SEHNR, CDR2 FQNEAQ, per germline (reference sequence). Trimming took off 0 bases at V and 9 bases at J, with 8 bases between the two ends. The CDR3 is made up of 13 amino acids. CDR3 residues: CASSLAGGQKLFF. CDR3 bases: TGTGCCAGCAGCTTAGCGGGAGGGCAAAAACTGTTTTTT.

The chain couples TRBV27 to TRBJ2-5; D gene unclear. The V gene lost 6 bases and the J gene lost 2 bases, with 13 bases spanning the gap. There are 14 residues in the CDR3. In germline, CDR1 is MNHEY, CDR2 SMNVEV (reference sequence). The DNA for the CDR3 is TGTGCCAGCAGCCCCAACAACCCTCAAGAGACCCAGTACTTC. Amino acids: CASSPNNPQETQYF.

The J gene is TRBJ2-6, the V gene TRBV28; D may correspond to TRBD1 or TRBD2 (6 bases each). The CDR3 runs 22 residues. Trimming removed 5 bases at V and 1 base at J, with 30 bases between. Germline CDR1 and CDR2: MDHEN and SYDVKM. The CDR3 region is CASSGPDVRWAGEASGANVLTF. In nucleotides, the CDR3 is TGTGCCAGCAGTGGGCCTGACGTCAGATGGGCAGGGGAGGCTTCTGGGGCCAACGTCCTGACTTTC.

The chain combines TRBV5-1 with TRBJ1-2, with 9 positions matching TRBD1. Germline V lookup: CDR1 SGHRS, CDR2 YFSETQ. The V gene end was trimmed by 4 bases and the J gene end by 5 bases; junction bases not matched to a gene: 9. CDR3 length equals 15 residues. This CDR3 reads CASSSTQGAGYGYTF. CDR3 in DNA: TGCGCCAGCAGCAGCACACAGGGGGCCGGGTATGGCTACACCTTC.

The chain joins TRBV19 to TRBJ1-2, with a possible D match to TRBD1 (5 bases). Germline CDR1 and CDR2: LNHDA and SQIVND (reference sequence). This CDR3 contains 14 residues. V was pared by 5 bases and J by 0 bases, with 10 bases between. For the CDR3, the DNA is TGTGCCAGTAGTCCAAGCAGGGCTAACTATGGCTACACCTTC. Translating it yields CASSPSRANYGYTF.

V usage is TRBV5-8 and J usage is TRBJ2-7; 8 nucleotides match TRBD2. The CDR3 runs to 16 residues. The V segment lost 1 base and the J segment 1 base; nucleotides outside the gene matches: 7. Germline CDR1 SGHTS, CDR2 YDEGEE. DNA of the CDR3: TGTGCCAGCAGCTTGATCGGGCTAGCGGGTTCCTACGAGCAGTACTTC. This gives the protein CASSLIGLAGSYEQYF.

The rearrangement uses TRBV27 and TRBJ1-3; unclear D gene. CDR1 MNHEY and CDR2 SMNVEV come from the germline V gene (reference sequence). Trimming removed 8 bases from V and 3 bases from J, with 14 bases in between. There are 14 residues in the CDR3. In DNA form, the CDR3 reads TGTGCCAGCCGTCTAGCAGGACTTGGAAACACCATATATTTT. Protein sequence: CASRLAGLGNTIYF.

This sequence joins TRBV7-2 and TRBJ2-7; 10 nucleotides line up with TRBD2. This CDR3 contains 15 residues. Germline assignment: CDR1 SGHTA and CDR2 FQGNSA. Trimming removed 8 bases from V and 1 base from J; junction bases left unmatched: 8. CDR3 bases: TGTGCCAGCTCTTCTCGACTAGCGGGTTCCTACGAGCAGTACTTC. This encodes CASSSRLAGSYEQYF. Looking up the rest from reference TRBV7-2 and TRBJ2-7 gives the full variable domain: GAGVSQSPSNKVTEKGKDVELRCDPISGHTALYWYRQSLGQGLEFLIYFQGNSAPDKSGLPSDRFSAERTGGSVSTLTIQRTQQEDSAVYLCASSSRLAGSYEQYFGPGTRLTVT.

The chain uses TRBV15 and TRBJ1-1, with D possibly being TRBD1 (5 bases). This CDR3 region has 13 residues. In germline, CDR1 is LNHNV, CDR2 YYDKDF (reference sequence). Trimming cost V 5 bases and J 4 bases, with 11 bases left between them. In nucleotides, the CDR3 is TGTGCCACCAGCTTCGGAAGGGGCACTGAAGCTTTCTTT. Protein sequence: CATSFGRGTEAFF.

The gene calls are TRBV7-9 and TRBJ1-2, with a possible D match to TRBD1 (5 bases). Germline V CDR1 and CDR2: SEHNR, FQNEAQ (reference sequence). This CDR3 region has 12 residues. V lost 5 bases and J 8 bases, leaving 12 bases between the germline ends. The CDR3 protein is CASSPPRGGYTF. As DNA, the CDR3 is TGTGCCAGCAGCCCTCCCCGGGGGGGCTACACCTTC. The full variable domain, completed using reference TRBV7-9 and TRBJ1-2, is DTGVSQNPRHKITKRGQNVTFRCDPISEHNRLYWYRQTLGQGPEFLTYFQNEAQLEKSRLLSDRFSAERPKGSFSTLEIQRTEQGDSAMYLCASSPPRGGYTFGSGTRLTVV.

The chain carries TRBV7-2 and TRBJ2-7; unclear D gene. Germline-derived CDR1 and CDR2 are SGHTA and FQGNSA. The CDR3 has 12 amino acids. Deletions cut 1 base from V and 6 bases from J, with 7 bases between. The DNA of the CDR3 is TGTGCCAGCAGCTTAGATCGAGGCGAGCAGTACTTC. Encoded protein: CASSLDRGEQYF.

The chain is built from TRBV7-9 and TRBJ1-3, with a weak D call TRBD1 (6 bases). The V gene lost 5 bases and the J gene lost 1 base, with 12 bases spanning the gap. The CDR3 loop spans 15 amino acids. Germline V CDR1 and CDR2: SEHNR, FQNEAQ (reference sequence). The CDR3 sequence: CASSDFRGSGNTIYF. CDR3 coding DNA: TGTGCCAGCAGCGATTTCAGGGGATCTGGAAACACCATATATTTT.

The rearrangement links TRBV19 to TRBJ1-2, with D perhaps matching TRBD1 (5 bases). Trimming shortened V by 3 bases and J by 8 bases, and 19 bases separated the two germline ends. The CDR3 has 15 amino acids. Per germline, CDR1 LNHDA and CDR2 SQIVND (reference sequence). In DNA, the CDR3 is TGTGCCAGTAGTATTCCCGGGGCAGGCGGATACGGCTACACCTTC. Translated: CASSIPGAGGYGYTF.

This chain links TRBV25-1 with TRBJ2-1; 7 bases are shared with TRBD2. The CDR3 contains 15 residues. Per germline, CDR1 MGHDK and CDR2 SYGVNS. With V trimmed by 6 bases and J by 0 bases, 5 bases remained unmatched. The CDR3: CASRDLAGSYNEQFF. The CDR3 DNA is TGTGCCAGCAGGGACTTAGCGGGCTCCTACAATGAGCAGTTCTTC.

This chain uses TRBV5-1 with TRBJ2-1, with 13 bases fitting TRBD2. The CDR3 covers 15 residues. Germline-derived CDR1 and CDR2 are SGHRS and YFSETQ. Trimming took 6 bases from V and 10 from J; bases not matched to a gene: 10. The CDR3 nucleotides read TGCGCCAGCACCCCGGGGGGACTAGCGGGAAAGGAGCAGTTCTTC. As protein: CASTPGGLAGKEQFF.